One sample yielded the 26 T cell receptor beta chains listed below, sequenced in a study of PD-1 blockade in classical Hodgkin lymphoma. The sample's time point: cycle 4 day 1 (C4D1), after six to seven weeks of nivolumab. All trial patients relapsed after autologous stem cell transplantation. Magnetic depletion of non-target cells from thawed PBMCs yielded purified CD8+ T cells. The protocol was immunoSEQ multiplex PCR, while the TCRdb copy is restricted to in-frame clones and leaves out a portion. This table has around 21,000 clones, roughly 80% appearing once. The sample was CD8+ T cells from blood, taken before the fourth cycle of nivolumab. Receptors were obtained from a human donor with classical Hodgkin lymphoma.

The CDR3 spells CATSRVGFINEQFF. The CDR3, as DNA: TGTGCCACCAGCAGAGTCGGATTCATCAATGAGCAGTTCTTC. The chain employs TRBV15 and TRBJ2-1, with D uncertain. This CDR3 is 14 amino acids long. V lost 1 base and J lost 6, with 10 bases in between. Per the germline V gene, CDR1 is LNHNV and CDR2 is YYDKDF (reference sequence).

The rearrangement uses TRBV27 and TRBJ1-4; D unclear. The CDR3 consists of 12 residues. The germline CDR1 and CDR2 sequences are MNHEY and SMNVEV (reference sequence). The ends were cut back, 5 bases at V and 9 bases at J, with 10 bases in the middle. The CDR3 spells CASSDHGQKLFF. The DNA for the CDR3 is TGTGCCAGCAGTGACCACGGGCAAAAACTGTTTTTT.

The chain recombines TRBV27 with TRBJ1-1; TRBD1 aligns across 7 bases. This CDR3 has 14 amino acids. Germline V CDR1 and CDR2: MNHEY, SMNVEV (reference sequence). J lost 0 bases, V lost 7 bases, and 5 bases had no gene match. The CDR3 DNA sequence: TGTGCCAGCACGAGACAGGGCCTGAACACTGAAGCTTTCTTT. This translates into CASTRQGLNTEAFF.

In this sample, this clone turned up a few times. The V call is TRBV1, the J call TRBJ2-6; whether TRBD1, the table's D call, matches the DNA was not checked. TRBV1 counts as a pseudogene. CDR3 length: 14 amino acids. The chain's CDR3 is CTSCAQSRANVLTF. CDR3 sequence (DNA): TGCACCAGCTGTGCACAAAGTCGGGCCAACGTCCTGACTTTC.

The rearrangement links TRBV11-2 to TRBJ1-2; D remains ambiguous. V was shortened by 4 bases and J by 6 bases, with 21 bases between the two germline ends. The germline V gene encodes CDR1 SGHAT and CDR2 FQNNGV. The CDR3 covers 16 residues. The CDR3: CASSSPLSGSMDGYTF. In DNA form, the CDR3 reads TGTGCCAGCAGCTCCCCATTGTCCGGGTCTATGGATGGCTACACCTTC.

Points on this clone: Other DNA sequences in the same sample also yield this CDR3. The J gene is TRBJ1-4, the V gene TRBV7-9; D remains ambiguous. This CDR3 spans 11 amino acids. Trimming shortened V by 7 bases and J by 5 bases, and 5 bases separated the two germline ends. Germline assignment: CDR1 SEHNR and CDR2 FQNEAQ (reference sequence). The CDR3 loop reads CASTPNEKLFF. CDR3 sequence (DNA): TGTGCCAGCACCCCGAATGAAAAACTGTTTTTT.

The chain couples TRBV7-3 to TRBJ1-2; 7 bases agree with TRBD1. V lost 2 bases to trimming and J lost 3 bases; unmatched junction nucleotides: 3. The CDR3 sequence is 14 residues long. Germline V CDR1 and CDR2: SGHTA, FQGTGA. In DNA form, the CDR3 reads TGTGCCAGCAGCTTAGCCACAGGGGACTATGGCTACACCTTC. Translation: CASSLATGDYGYTF.

The genes are TRBV15 and TRBJ1-2, with a tentative D call TRBD1 (6 bases). Per the germline V gene, CDR1 is LNHNV and CDR2 is YYDKDF (reference sequence). V lost 6 bases, J lost 5 bases, and 13 bases lay in between. The CDR3 spans 13 residues. The chain's CDR3 is CATSPGTSYGYTF. The CDR3, as DNA: TGTGCCACCAGTCCTGGGACATCTTATGGCTACACCTTC.

This clone has just one count. The chain links TRBV5-6 to TRBJ2-3, with 9 positions matching TRBD2. V gave up 1 base and J gave up 6 bases; unmatched junction bases: 0. Germline CDR1 and CDR2: SGHDT and YYEEEE. The CDR3 has 13 residues. In nucleotides, the CDR3 is TGTGCCAGCAGCTTGACTAGCGGGGATACGCAGTATTTT. Its protein is CASSLTSGDTQYF.

The CDR3 nucleotides read TGTGCCAGCAGCTTAGTAGGACTACAAGAGACCCAGTACTTC. It yields the protein CASSLVGLQETQYF. The V call is TRBV7-9, the J call TRBJ2-5; possibly TRBD2 for D (6 bases). Germline assignment: CDR1 SEHNR and CDR2 FQNEAQ (reference sequence). V dropped 1 base and J dropped 2 bases, with 8 bases sitting between them. The CDR3 sequence is 14 residues long.

This clone qualifies as medium-sized (0.01 to 0.1%). Different DNA sequences within this sample yield the same CDR3. V and J are TRBV9 and TRBJ1-2; no reliable D call. Per germline, CDR1 SGDLS and CDR2 YYNGEE. The length of the CDR3 is 13 residues. With 0 bases removed from V and 3 bases from J, the gap between germline ends came to 6 bases. The CDR3 DNA reads as TGTGCCAGCAGCGTAGGGGGTGACTATGGCTACACCTTC. Protein sequence: CASSVGGDYGYTF.

The chain couples TRBV6-5 to TRBJ2-1, with D maybe TRBD1 (5 bases). V was shortened by 2 bases and J by 9 bases, with 8 bases between the two germline ends. This CDR3 contains 12 residues. Germline assignment: CDR1 MNHEY and CDR2 SVGAGI. CDR3 sequence (DNA): TGTGCCAGCAGTTACGCAGGGTCTGAGCAGTTCTTC. Residues: CASSYAGSEQFF.

This chain joins TRBV27 and TRBJ1-2, with D perhaps matching TRBD1 (6 bases). Germline V lookup: CDR1 MNHEY, CDR2 SMNVEV (reference sequence). V lost 5 bases to trimming and J lost 0 bases, with 19 bases between them. This CDR3 comprises 17 residues. CDR3 sequence: CASSPSPIWGPNYGYTF. DNA for the CDR3: TGTGCCAGCAGTCCAAGCCCCATCTGGGGGCCTAACTATGGCTACACCTTC.

The chain has TRBV29-1 and TRBJ2-7; D unresolved. The V end lost 3 bases, the J end lost 1 base, and 4 bases lay between the germline ends. The germline V gene encodes CDR1 SQVTM and CDR2 ANQGSEA. This CDR3 spans 11 amino acids. The CDR3 region is CSVESSYEQYF. The CDR3 DNA sequence: TGCAGCGTTGAGTCTTCCTACGAGCAGTACTTC.

The rearrangement links TRBV5-5 to TRBJ2-5; D is uncertain. The V end lost 0 bases, the J end lost 5 bases, and 8 bases lay between the germline ends. Germline values: CDR1 SGHKS, CDR2 YYEKEE (reference sequence). This CDR3 spans 13 amino acids. The chain's CDR3 is CASSLGPGETQYF. The CDR3 DNA sequence: TGTGCCAGCAGCTTGGGGCCTGGGGAGACCCAGTACTTC. Based on the CDR3 plus reference TRBV5-5 and TRBJ2-5, the full variable domain is DAGVTQSPTHLIKTRGQQVTLRCSPISGHKSVSWYQQVLGQGPQFIFQYYEKEERGRGNFPDRFSARQFPNYSSELNVNALLLGDSALYLCASSLGPGETQYFGPGTRLLVL.

This sequence joins TRBV7-9 and TRBJ2-5; a possible D gene is TRBD2 (6 bases). From germline, CDR1 is SEHNR and CDR2 FQNEAQ (reference sequence). The ends were cut back, 3 bases at V and 2 bases at J, with 7 bases in the middle. The CDR3 covers 13 residues. CDR3 sequence: CASSFGGQETQYF. The CDR3 DNA is TGTGCCAGCAGCTTTGGGGGGCAAGAGACCCAGTACTTC.

The chain links TRBV11-2 to TRBJ1-2; 9 nucleotides line up with TRBD1. The CDR3 consists of 16 residues. Germline V gives CDR1 SGHAT, CDR2 FQNNGV. The V gene end was trimmed by 5 bases and the J gene end by 5 bases; junction bases not matched to a gene: 12. The CDR3 bases are TGTGCCAGCAGCGGGGTCCGGGACAGGGCGAGGTATGGCTACACCTTC. As protein: CASSGVRDRARYGYTF.

This chain links TRBV9 with TRBJ2-1; the D call may be TRBD1 or TRBD2 (6 bases each). The germline V gene has CDR1 SGDLS and CDR2 YYNGEE. V was shortened by 3 bases and J by 5 bases, with 15 bases between the two germline ends. This CDR3 is built from 15 residues. The CDR3 spells CASSAQGLPNNEQFF. CDR3 in DNA: TGTGCCAGCAGCGCACAGGGACTCCCCAACAATGAGCAGTTCTTC.

This clone turned up a few times. The CDR3 DNA is TGTGCCAGCAGTTTTGCGGTTCAGGGTGAAGCTTTCTTT. It specifies CASSFAVQGEAFF. The rearrangement joins TRBV27 to TRBJ1-1, with D possibly TRBD1 on 5 matching bases. V was cut by 3 bases and J by 7 bases, with 12 bases left in between. The CDR3 is made up of 13 amino acids. Germline values: CDR1 MNHEY, CDR2 SMNVEV (reference sequence).

This chain uses TRBV9 with TRBJ2-7, with D possibly being TRBD2 (7 bases). The CDR3 contains 15 residues. V lost 3 bases and J lost 2, with 15 bases in between. Per germline, CDR1 SGDLS and CDR2 YYNGEE. CDR3 coding DNA: TGTGCCAGCAGCGGCGGGGGCGGATTGGCCTACGAGCAGTACTTC. This encodes CASSGGGGLAYEQYF.

This chain uses TRBV19 with TRBJ1-1; 7 nucleotides agree with TRBD1. Germline loops: CDR1 LNHDA, CDR2 SQIVND (reference sequence). This CDR3 contains 15 residues. V lost 5 bases, J lost 4 bases, and 10 bases stayed unmatched. The CDR3 region is CASSLGVDRATEAFF. For the CDR3, the DNA is TGTGCCAGTAGTCTAGGGGTTGACAGGGCCACTGAAGCTTTCTTT.

This chain connects TRBV6-5 to TRBJ2-7; maybe TRBD2 (6 bases). Germline V gives CDR1 MNHEY, CDR2 SVGAGI. This CDR3 region has 15 residues. Trimming took off 2 bases at V and 0 bases at J, with 11 bases between the two ends. This CDR3 is CASSYRDGSSYEQYF. CDR3 sequence (DNA): TGTGCCAGCAGTTACCGGGACGGGAGCTCCTACGAGCAGTACTTC.

The J gene is TRBJ2-2, the V gene TRBV9, with D perhaps matching TRBD1 (7 bases). CDR3 length: 17 amino acids. In germline, CDR1 is SGDLS, CDR2 YYNGEE. V was clipped by 0 bases and J by 5 bases, with 17 bases between them. The CDR3 protein is CASSVAGGAGGTGELFF. The CDR3 coding sequence is TGTGCCAGCAGCGTAGCTGGCGGGGCAGGGGGGACCGGGGAGCTGTTTTTT.

In its sample, this clone was seen once. The CDR3 region is CASSLMMGSDTQYF. CDR3 bases: TGTGCCAGCAGTTTAATGATGGGGTCAGATACGCAGTATTTT. The gene calls are TRBV28 and TRBJ2-3, with D unresolved. From germline, CDR1 is MDHEN and CDR2 SYDVKM. Trimming stripped 2 bases from V and 4 bases from J, with 10 bases between. This CDR3 is 14 amino acids long. Complete variable domain (other parts from reference TRBV28 and TRBJ2-3): DVKVTQSSRYLVKRTGEKVFLECVQDMDHENMFWYRQDPGLGLRLIYFSYDVKMKEKGDIPEGYSVSREKKERFSLILESASTNQTSMYLCASSLMMGSDTQYFGPGTRLTVL.

V and J are TRBV7-2 and TRBJ2-1; a possible D gene is TRBD1 (6 bases). CDR3 length: 16 residues. Per germline, CDR1 SGHTA and CDR2 FQGNSA. Between the trimmed V and J ends, which lost 5 bases and 4 bases, there was a span of 18 bases. The CDR3 DNA is TGTGCCAGCAGCATGGGTTTTGGACAGCCTTACAATGAGCAGTTCTTC. Its translation is CASSMGFGQPYNEQFF.

Here the CDR3 reads CAFQPGAHNEQFF. For the CDR3, the DNA is TGTGCCTTCCAGCCAGGGGCGCACAATGAGCAGTTCTTC. This chain connects TRBV30 to TRBJ2-1; TRBD1 might be the D (6 bases). Germline V gene sequence: CDR1 GTSNPN, CDR2 SVGIG (reference sequence). Trimming left V 7 bases short and J 5 bases short, with 15 bases between. There are 13 residues in the CDR3.